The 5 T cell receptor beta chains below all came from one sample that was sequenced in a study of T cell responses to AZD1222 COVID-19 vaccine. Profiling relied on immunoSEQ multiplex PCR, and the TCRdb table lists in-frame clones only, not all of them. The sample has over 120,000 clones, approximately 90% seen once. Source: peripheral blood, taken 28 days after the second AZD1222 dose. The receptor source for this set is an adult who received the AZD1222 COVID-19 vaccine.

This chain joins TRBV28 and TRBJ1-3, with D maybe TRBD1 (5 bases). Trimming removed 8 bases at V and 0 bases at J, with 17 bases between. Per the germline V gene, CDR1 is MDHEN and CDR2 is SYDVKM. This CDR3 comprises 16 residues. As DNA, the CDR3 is TGTGCCAGCCAACCAGGGAGCATACCCTCTGGAAACACCATATATTTT. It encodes CASQPGSIPSGNTIYF.

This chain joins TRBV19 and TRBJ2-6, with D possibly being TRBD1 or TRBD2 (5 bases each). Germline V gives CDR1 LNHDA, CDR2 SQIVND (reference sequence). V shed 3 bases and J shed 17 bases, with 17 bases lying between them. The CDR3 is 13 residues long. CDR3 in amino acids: CASSMGDRHLLTF. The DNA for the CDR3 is TGTGCCAGTAGTATGGGAGACAGACATCTTTTGACTTTC.

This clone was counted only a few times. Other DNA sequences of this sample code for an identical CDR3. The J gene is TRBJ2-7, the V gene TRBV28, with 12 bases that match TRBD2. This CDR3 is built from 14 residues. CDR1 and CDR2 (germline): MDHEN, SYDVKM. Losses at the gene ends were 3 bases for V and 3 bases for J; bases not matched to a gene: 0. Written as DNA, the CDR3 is TGTGCCAGCAGTTTGACTAGCGGGAGCTACGAGCAGTACTTC. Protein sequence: CASSLTSGSYEQYF.

In DNA form, the CDR3 reads TGTGCCAGCAGGGACGGTACCTACGAGCAGTACTTC. Protein product: CASRDGTYEQYF. The chain uses TRBV6-5 and TRBJ2-7; no reliable D call. The germline V and J ends were trimmed by 6 bases and 2 bases, with 8 bases remaining between them. Germline V lookup: CDR1 MNHEY, CDR2 SVGAGI. This CDR3 contains 12 residues.

The CDR3 sequence is CASSVTIGQLNTGELFF. The CDR3 DNA sequence: TGTGCCAGCAGCGTAACCATAGGACAGTTGAACACCGGGGAGCTGTTTTTT. This chain joins TRBV9 and TRBJ2-2; D perhaps matches TRBD1 (6 bases). Trimming left V 1 base short and J 1 base short, with 14 bases between. CDR3 length: 17 amino acids. Germline lookup yields CDR1 SGDLS and CDR2 YYNGEE.